This paragraph reports one TCR beta chain. The data were obtained in a study of T-cell reconstitution after alpha-beta-depleted transplantation in children. TCRbeta library construction was performed incorporating unique molecular identifiers. From the PCR reads, TCRdb called clonotypes with MiXCR, one entry per CDR3 protein. The profile shows fewer than 90,000 distinct CDR3 sequences, 7.3% of them singletons. With 0 bases removed from V and 5 bases from J, the gap between germline ends came to 8 bases. The V gene's germline CDR1 is MNHEY and CDR2 SMNVEV (reference sequence). The CDR3 length is 13 residues.

The chain couples TRBV27 to TRBJ2-7; D unresolved. This specimen was PBMCs from the stem cell graft donor, taken from the stem cell graft. This sequence originates from a human donor who donated a stem cell graft to a child with acute lymphoblastic leukemia. The CDR3: CASSLSGLHEQYF. In nucleotides, the CDR3 is TGTGCCAGCAGTTTATCCGGCCTCCACGAGCAGTACTTC.